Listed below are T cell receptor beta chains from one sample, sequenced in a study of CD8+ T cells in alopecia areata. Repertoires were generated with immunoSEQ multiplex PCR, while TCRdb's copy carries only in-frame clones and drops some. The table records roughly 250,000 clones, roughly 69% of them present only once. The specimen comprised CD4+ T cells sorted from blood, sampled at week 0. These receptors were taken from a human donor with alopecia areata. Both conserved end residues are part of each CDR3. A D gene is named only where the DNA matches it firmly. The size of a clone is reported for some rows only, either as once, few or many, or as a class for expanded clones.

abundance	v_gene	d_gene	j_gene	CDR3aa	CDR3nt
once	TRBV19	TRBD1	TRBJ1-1	CASSTGQGAAEAFF	TGTGCCAGTAGTACGGGACAGGGGGCGGCTGAAGCTTTCTTT
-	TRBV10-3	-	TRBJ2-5	CAISQQETQYF	TGTGCCATCAGTCAGCAAGAGACCCAGTACTTC
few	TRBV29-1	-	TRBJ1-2	CSVDSSYTF	TGCAGCGTCGACAGTTCCTACACCTTC
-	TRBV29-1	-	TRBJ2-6	CSVDTGANVLTF	TGCAGCGTTGATACTGGGGCCAACGTCCTGACTTTC
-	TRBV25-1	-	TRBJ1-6	CASSPKGFSPLHF	TGTGCCAGCAGCCCCAAGGGGTTTTCACCCCTCCACTTT
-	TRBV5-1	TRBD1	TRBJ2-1	CASSLEGPGTGYGEQFF	TGCGCCAGCAGCTTGGAAGGGCCCGGGACAGGGTATGGGGAGCAGTTCTTC
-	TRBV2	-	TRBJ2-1	CASTYYNEQFF	TGTGCCAGCACTTACTACAATGAGCAGTTCTTC
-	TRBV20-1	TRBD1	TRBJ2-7	CSAGTGNEQYF	TGCAGTGCTGGGACAGGGAACGAGCAGTACTTC
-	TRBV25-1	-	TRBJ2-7	CASSEFGGHYEQYF	TGTGCCAGCAGTGAATTTGGCGGACACTACGAGCAGTACTTC
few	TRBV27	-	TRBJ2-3	CASSVVGTDTQYF	TGTGCCAGCAGTGTGGTGGGCACAGATACGCAGTATTTT
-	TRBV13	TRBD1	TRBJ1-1	CASSVTDRLEAFF	TGTGCCAGCAGCGTAACGGACAGGCTTGAAGCTTTCTTT
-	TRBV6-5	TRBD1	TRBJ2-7	CASGTVSYEQYF	TGTGCCAGCGGGACAGTTAGCTACGAGCAGTACTTC
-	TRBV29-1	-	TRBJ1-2	CSGWVPNYGYTF	TGCAGCGGGTGGGTGCCTAACTATGGCTACACCTTC
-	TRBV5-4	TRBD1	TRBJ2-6	CASTEGQYSGANVLTF	TGTGCCAGCACCGAGGGACAGTACTCTGGGGCCAACGTCCTGACTTTC
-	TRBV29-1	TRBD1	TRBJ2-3	CSAKRQGNTDTQYF	TGCAGCGCTAAACGACAGGGGAACACAGATACGCAGTATTTT
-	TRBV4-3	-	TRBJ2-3	CASSQDIGQGLNTQYF	TGCGCCAGCAGCCAAGATATAGGGCAGGGCCTTAATACGCAGTATTTT
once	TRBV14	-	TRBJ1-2	CASSQLGGGYTF	TGTGCCAGCAGCCAATTAGGCGGTGGCTACACCTTC
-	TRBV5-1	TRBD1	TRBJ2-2	CASSLGTANTGELFF	TGCGCCAGCAGCCTTGGGACAGCTAACACCGGGGAGCTGTTTTTT
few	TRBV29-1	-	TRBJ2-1	CSGKSDRARLF	TGCAGCGGGAAAAGTGACCGGGCTCGGCTCTTC
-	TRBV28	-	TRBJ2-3	CASSLSGGTDTQYF	TGTGCCAGCAGTTTATCGGGGGGCACAGATACGCAGTATTTT
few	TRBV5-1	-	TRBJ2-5	CASSEHLETQYF	TGCGCCAGCAGCGAACACCTTGAGACCCAGTACTTC
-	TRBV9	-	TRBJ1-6	CASSVINSYNSPLHF	TGTGCCAGCAGCGTAATTAACTCCTATAATTCACCCCTCCACTTT
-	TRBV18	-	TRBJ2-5	CASSPRRETQYF	TGTGCCAGCTCACCGAGGAGAGAGACCCAGTACTTC
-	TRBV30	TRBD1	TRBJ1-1	CAWSATGDTEAFF	TGTGCCTGGAGTGCGACAGGGGATACTGAAGCTTTCTTT
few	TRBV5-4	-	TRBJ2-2	CASSLEFGAAGELFF	TGTGCCAGCAGCTTGGAGTTCGGGGCGGCCGGGGAGCTGTTTTTT
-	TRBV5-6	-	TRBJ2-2	CASSSSGRRTGELFF	TGTGCCAGCAGCTCGTCGGGTCGGCGGACCGGGGAGCTGTTTTTT
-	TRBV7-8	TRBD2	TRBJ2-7	CASSLKRGFTYEQYF	TGTGCCAGCAGCTTGAAGCGGGGATTCACCTACGAGCAGTACTTC
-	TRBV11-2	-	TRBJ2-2	CASSRGTANTGELFF	TGTGCCAGCAGCCGAGGGACGGCGAACACCGGGGAGCTGTTTTTT
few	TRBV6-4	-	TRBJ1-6	CASRISSSYNSPLHF	TGTGCCAGCAGGATCTCGAGCTCCTATAATTCACCCCTCCACTTT
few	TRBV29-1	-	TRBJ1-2	CSVAHLGRNYGYTF	TGCAGCGTCGCTCACCTGGGCCGGAACTATGGCTACACCTTC
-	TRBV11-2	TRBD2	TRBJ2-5	CASSSSGTRSGGSQYF	TGTGCCAGCAGCTCCTCCGGGACAAGGTCGGGAGGGTCCCAGTACTTC